This TCR beta chain was identified during a study of OX40 agonist ivuxolimab in advanced cancers. Study background: Three dose-escalation patients had partial responses: one with hepatocellular carcinoma and two with cutaneous melanoma.

V was trimmed by 0 bases and J by 3 bases, leaving 9 bases between them. The CDR3 length is 14 residues. Germline values: CDR1 LGHNA, CDR2 YNFKEQ. To note about this clone: Its antigen is still unknown.

Study-wide points: At 0.1 to 3.0 mg/kg, CD4+ and CD8+ blood T cells expanded clonally by week 6. Among some nonresponders, normalized T-cell clonal expansion was also low.

Patients who had autoimmune disease history or got systemic immunosuppression were left out. The repertoire was sequenced with immunoSEQ multiplex PCR; TCRdb's copy has only in-frame clones and lacks some. In the table there are about 79,000 clones, approximately 85% of which are singletons. The V gene is TRBV4-2, the J gene TRBJ2-7; no reliable D call. The specimen comprised CD4+ or CD8+ T cells sorted from blood, sampled in a trial of the OX40 agonist ivuxolimab. This TCR was recovered from an adult with an advanced solid tumor such as melanoma, head and neck, liver or kidney cancer. CDR3 bases: TGTGCCAGCAGCCAAGAGGAGTTGGGCTACGAGCAGTACTTC. Protein sequence: CASSQEELGYEQYF.